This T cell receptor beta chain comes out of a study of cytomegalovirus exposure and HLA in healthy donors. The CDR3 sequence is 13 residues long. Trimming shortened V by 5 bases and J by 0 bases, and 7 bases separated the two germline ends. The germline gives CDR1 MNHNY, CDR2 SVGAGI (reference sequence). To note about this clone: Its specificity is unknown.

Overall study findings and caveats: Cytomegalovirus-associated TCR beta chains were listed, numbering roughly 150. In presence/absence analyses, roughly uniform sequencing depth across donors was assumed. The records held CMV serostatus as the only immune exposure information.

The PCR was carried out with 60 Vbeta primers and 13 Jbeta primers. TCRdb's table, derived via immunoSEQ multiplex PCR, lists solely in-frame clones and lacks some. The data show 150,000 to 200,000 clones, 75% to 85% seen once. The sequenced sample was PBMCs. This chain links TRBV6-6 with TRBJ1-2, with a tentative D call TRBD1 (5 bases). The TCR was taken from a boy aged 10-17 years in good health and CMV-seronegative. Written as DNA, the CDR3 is TGTGCCAGCAGTGACAGCACTAACTATGGCTACACCTTC. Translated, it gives CASSDSTNYGYTF.